This is a list of T cell receptor beta chains from one sample in a study of cytomegalovirus exposure and HLA in healthy donors. Sequenced by immunoSEQ multiplex PCR; TCRdb stores in-frame clones only, minus some. The sample carries some 250,000 clones, about 80% recorded once. Sample: PBMCs. The receptors were sampled from a woman aged 40 to 55 in good health and CMV-seropositive. Each CDR3 is given without its conserved first and last residue. Rows may omit the clone size; those that give it use once, few, many or a size class.

V,size,CDR3
TRBV10-2,NA,ASSSNRGLGYT
TRBV10-1,once,ASSENYRGEQY
TRBV7-2,few,ASSPRTGDTYEQY
TRBV19,NA,ASSPGQRAGSGANVLT
TRBV7-9,NA,ASSFQGRDSPLH
TRBV7-3,NA,ASSSQGAQTGELF
TRBV5-6,NA,ASGPDLTEETQY
TRBV10-3,NA,AIRISGGETQY
TRBV4-1,once,ASSRTSGRELSYEQY
TRBV7-3,NA,ASSPRFTDTQY
TRBV5-1,NA,ASSLGWGADTEAF
TRBV9,NA,ASSSRGGVYNEQF
TRBV2,once,ASNLMTARNYGYT
TRBV7-2,NA,ASSSRWGTDNEQF
TRBV9,NA,ASRTANYGYT
TRBV25-1,NA,ASSEFLAGGVDTQY
TRBV28,NA,ASSFIQGYGYT
TRBV5-1,NA,ASSLAGTSGSYEQY
TRBV7-9,NA,ASSLQTKQY
TRBV2,NA,ASTMTSGYEQY
TRBV27,NA,ASSFRDSSNYGYT
TRBV19,NA,ASSFPGGLRGENIQY
TRBV7-9,NA,ASSSPSGRKYNEQF
TRBV7-9,NA,ASSSRGNEQY
TRBV5-1,NA,ASSSGQGLLGYT
TRBV6-5,NA,ASSSGTGYQETQY
TRBV19,NA,ASKWTASTDTQY
TRBV6-5,NA,ASSRRQGVEQY
TRBV27,once,ASSPLAGGSGELF
TRBV11-2,NA,ASSLSRSAGGLYEQY
TRBV7-9,few,ASSLGGAADTQY
TRBV10-3,NA,AISLQGSGNTIY
TRBV20-1,NA,SAGQLNEQF
TRBV7-3,NA,ASSPHKIGSGRGYT
TRBV6-6,NA,ASSYSSKAPDTQY
TRBV19,NA,ASSISLAGLNTGELF
TRBV30,NA,AWSDRVMAPLH
TRBV7-9,few,ASKGGAREDEKLF
TRBV6-1,NA,ASTRTSGVDTQY
TRBV30,NA,AWSGGASYEQY
TRBV9,NA,ASSVPDRRAVF
TRBV27,NA,ASRGGTGGNQPQH
TRBV18,few,ASSPGQGEGDT
TRBV19,NA,ASSLGQGRTGAF
TRBV11-2,NA,ASSLTDNPEKLF